Listed below are T cell receptor beta chains from one sample, sequenced in a study of T-cell memory formation after mild COVID-19. TCRdb ran MiXCR on the 5' RACE reads and lists one entry per CDR3 protein. Altogether 450,000 to 650,000 distinct CDR3 sequences are present, more than 15% being singletons, with the ten largest covering around 13%. Input material: PBMCs or a T cell subset sorted from them (not recorded which). Every receptor here comes from an adult woman who had mild COVID-19 (a few samples of this study predate the infection). Cell type and time point are not known. The CDR3 runs from the conserved cysteine through the conserved F or W. A D gene is named only where the DNA matches it firmly. Not all rows give a size; the values are once, few, many and, for expanded clones, a class.

clone_size j_call v_call d_call cdr3_aa cdr3_nt
few TRBJ1-1 TRBV7-2 . CASSLVGGKNTEAFF TGTGCCAGCAGCTTAGTGGGGGGAAAAAACACTGAAGCTTTCTTT
few TRBJ2-3 TRBV29-1 . CSAVGRGTDTQYF TGCAGCGCGGTTGGCAGGGGCACAGATACGCAGTATTTT
. TRBJ2-1 TRBV6-2/TRBV6-3 TRBD2 CASSHRLASGRFNEQFF TGTGCCAGCAGCCACCGACTCGCCAGCGGGAGGTTCAATGAGCAGTTCTTC
few TRBJ2-4 TRBV11-3 . CASSSRRTLAKNIQYF TGTGCCAGCAGCTCCCGACGGACACTAGCCAAAAACATTCAGTACTTC
. TRBJ1-3 TRBV4-2 . CASSQEIVSSGNTIYF TGTGCCAGCAGCCAAGAAATCGTGAGCTCTGGAAACACCATATATTTT
. TRBJ2-3 TRBV12-3/TRBV12-4 . CASSFAGAPTDTQYF TGTGCCAGCAGTTTTGCGGGGGCCCCCACAGATACGCAGTATTTT
. TRBJ1-4 TRBV15 TRBD1 CATSFRQGYEKLFF TGTGCCACCAGCTTCCGACAGGGATATGAAAAACTGTTTTTT
. TRBJ2-1 TRBV6-6 TRBD1 CASSRGDRGDEQFF TGTGCCAGCAGCCGCGGGGACAGGGGAGATGAGCAGTTCTTC
few TRBJ1-1 TRBV12-3/TRBV12-4 . CASSHGRGNTEAFF TGTGCCAGCAGTCATGGACGGGGTAACACTGAAGCTTTCTTT
. TRBJ1-2 TRBV9 . CASSVGGANYGYTF TGTGCCAGCAGCGTAGGGGGGGCTAACTATGGCTACACCTTC
few TRBJ2-7 TRBV7-9 . CASSLTAGYEQYF TGTGCCAGCAGCTTGACGGCGGGATACGAGCAGTACTTC
many TRBJ2-1 TRBV7-3 . CASSPTGYNEQFF TGTGCCAGCAGCCCTACAGGTTACAATGAGCAGTTCTTC
. TRBJ1-1 TRBV5-6 TRBD1 CASSFAGGTPEAFF TGTGCCAGCAGCTTTGCAGGGGGCACCCCTGAAGCTTTCTTT
. TRBJ2-2 TRBV7-9 . CASSLSGDVGELFF TGTGCCAGCAGCTTATCAGGAGATGTCGGGGAGCTGTTTTTT
. TRBJ2-1 TRBV7-6 TRBD2 CASSLASGGANEQFF TGTGCCAGCAGCTTAGCTAGCGGGGGGGCCAATGAGCAGTTCTTC
. TRBJ1-2 TRBV4-1 TRBD1 CASSTPPRTGAAYGYTF TGCGCCAGCAGCACCCCACCCCGGACAGGGGCCGCGTATGGCTACACCTTC
many TRBJ1-5 TRBV5-1 . CASSLEGYSNQPQHF TGCGCCAGCAGCTTGGAAGGGTATAGCAATCAGCCCCAGCATTTT
. TRBJ2-5 TRBV20-1 . CSASNFGDETQYF TGCAGTGCTAGTAATTTCGGCGACGAGACCCAGTACTTC
few TRBJ2-7 TRBV3-1 TRBD2 CASSPGTRNFYEQYF TGTGCCAGCAGCCCCGGGACTAGAAATTTCTACGAGCAGTACTTC
. TRBJ2-5 TRBV7-2 . CASSLGGEYGQETQYF TGTGCCAGCAGCTTAGGCGGGGAATATGGCCAAGAGACCCAGTACTTC
. TRBJ1-3 TRBV7-9 TRBD1 CASSPTGDSSGNTIYF TGTGCCAGCAGCCCCACAGGGGACTCCTCTGGAAACACCATATATTTT
. TRBJ1-5 TRBV7-8 . CASRLTGRDSNQPQHF TGTGCCAGCAGATTAACTGGGCGGGATAGCAATCAGCCCCAGCATTTT
. TRBJ1-2 TRBV29-1 . CSVEQTTGYNGYTF TGCAGCGTTGAACAGACTACAGGGTACAATGGCTACACCTTC
. TRBJ2-2 TRBV7-9 TRBD1 CARDSDRGQVF TGTGCCAGGGACTCGGACAGGGGGCAGGTTTTT
. TRBJ1-1 TRBV20-1 . CSARTEEAFF TGCAGTGCCCGGACAGAAGAAGCTTTCTTT
. TRBJ2-7 TRBV7-9 . CASATGAYEQYF TGTGCCTCGGCAACAGGAGCCTACGAGCAGTACTTC
. TRBJ2-3 TRBV24-1 TRBD2 CATSDLASGSSDTQYF TGTGCCACCAGTGATTTGGCTAGCGGGAGTTCAGATACGCAGTATTTT
few TRBJ2-2 TRBV30 . CAWRAVVGGELFF TGTGCCTGGAGAGCAGTGGTAGGCGGGGAGCTGTTTTTT
. TRBJ1-1 TRBV7-6 . CASSLQQGMNTEAFF TGTGCCAGCAGCTTACAGCAGGGAATGAACACTGAAGCTTTCTTT
. TRBJ2-1 TRBV9 TRBD1 CASSSRQGKSYNEQFF TGTGCCAGCAGCTCACGACAGGGGAAATCCTACAATGAGCAGTTCTTC
. TRBJ1-1 TRBV12-3/TRBV12-4 TRBD1 CASSPRTGGIGTEAFF TGTGCCAGCAGTCCCCGGACAGGGGGCATAGGTACTGAAGCTTTCTTT
. TRBJ1-1 TRBV3-1 . CASSRRSGGTEAFF TGTGCCAGCAGCAGAAGATCGGGGGGGACTGAAGCTTTCTTT
. TRBJ1-1 TRBV6-5 . CASSYRVTNTEAFF TGTGCCAGCAGTTATCGGGTTACGAACACTGAAGCTTTCTTT
few TRBJ2-3 TRBV3-2 . CASSPRTGAGTDTQYF TGTGCCAGCAGCCCCAGGACAGGGGCAGGGACAGATACGCAGTATTTT
few TRBJ2-5 TRBV12-3/TRBV12-4 TRBD1 CASSLAGGDETQYF TGTGCCAGCAGTTTGGCAGGGGGTGACGAGACCCAGTACTTC
. TRBJ2-1 TRBV7-9 . CASSRGSPTYNEQFF TGTGCCAGCAGTCGGGGCAGTCCCACCTACAATGAGCAGTTCTTC
. TRBJ2-5 TRBV6-2/TRBV6-3 TRBD1 CASCPGGQETQYF TGTGCCAGCTGCCCAGGGGGTCAGGAGACCCAGTACTTC